This T cell receptor (beta chain) is drawn from a study of T cells expressing NK-cell markers (dated by TCRdb to 2018 to 2021). Study-level background: TCR beta-chain repertoires were profiled in sorted CD3+CD56+NKG2C+, CD3+CD56+NKG2C- and CD3+CD56-NKG2C+ T-cell subsets from seven or eight donors. Randomly selected healthy volunteers, three men and five women, were used as the eight sequenced donors. Among the eight sequenced donors, only one was HCMV-seronegative, while the other seven were HCMV-seropositive. Libraries were sequenced as 2 x 150 bp reads on Illumina HiSeq 2000/2500, MiSeq or NextSeq. Paper-wide results and their limitations: It remained unclear whether the expanded NKG2C-expressing T cell clones were specific for HCMV antigens. In roughly 6 donors, the dominant CD3+CD56+NKG2C+ clonotypes ranked among the top 10 CD8+ clonotypes, making up 1.0-7.0% of CD8+ T cells. Those dominant clonotypes were again the most abundant among CD3+CD56-NKG2C+ cells in several donors, at roughly 25-60.1%.

For CDR1 and CDR2, the germline V gene lists ENHRY and SYGVKD. The CDR3 spans 15 residues, from the cysteine through the phenylalanine. Only the protein is on record. The sequencer was an Illumina HiSeq 2000. The TCR beta cDNA libraries were made using 5'RACE template switching, a step that added both a universal primer site and unique molecular identifiers. Synthesis of cDNA was primed from the TCR beta constant segment and was followed by two consecutive PCR amplification steps. As for how the authors treated the data: MIGEC handled demultiplexing of the reads and grouping by UMI, while MiTCR was used to assemble and quantify clonotypes. To exclude erroneous sequences, only TCR cDNA sequences supported by at least two reads were retained. The tcR package was used for downstream repertoire analysis, and clonotypes were matched across fractions by CDR3 nucleotide sequence plus V segment. VDJmatch was used to annotate antigen specificity against VDJdb, with one amino acid substitution allowed in CDR3. TCRdb reprocessed the reads into one record per CDR3 protein sequence, lacking DNA. TCRdb, not the authors, supplied the V and J calls. In this sample's table one finds about half a million distinct CDR3 sequences. The biggest ten clones account for 1.4% of the sample.

Notes on this clonotype: Its cognate antigen has yet to be identified.

A commercial ELISA kit detecting HCMV-specific IgG in serum was used to determine HCMV serostatus. Peripheral blood mononuclear cells were isolated from blood by Ficoll density gradient centrifugation. The sequenced material came from blood T cells: a sorted CD56 or NKG2C T cell subset, CD4+ or CD8+ T cells, or bulk PBMC T cells (not recorded which). This TCR was sampled from a woman between 50 and 59 years old in good health. Donor details come from another sample of the same person, matched by shared clones. The chain is assembled from TRBV10-3 and TRBJ1-1; TCRdb gives TRBD1 as the D gene, but with no DNA this cannot be confirmed. CDR3 reads: CAISDPGKEDTEAFF.